This TCR beta chain appears in the sequencing data of a study of T cell responses to AZD1222 COVID-19 vaccine (dated by TCRdb to the early 2020s). Regarding the complete study: AZD1222 recipients whose second dose came at about 4 weeks and those whose second dose came at about 12 weeks were combined into one group, since spike-specific TCR depth and breadth did not differ between the two schedules. A total of roughly 240 trial participants underwent TCR sequencing, of whom some 210 received two doses of AZD1222 and some 25 received two doses of the MenACWY control vaccine. Trial participants were enrolled by age into subgroups of 18-55, 56-69 and 70-plus years, and around 140, 26 and 57 TCR-sequenced participants, respectively, were included in these subgroups.

The time point label on this specimen signifies: baseline before first vaccination. The vaccinee samples were drawn from two UK trials, COV001 and COV002, one of which was a single-blind randomized controlled phase 2/3 trial testing AZD1222 (ChAdOx1 nCoV-19) in healthy adults. Trial participant PBMC samples were collected at day 0 and day 28 after the second dose for TCRbeta chain sequencing. The CDR3, from cysteine to phenylalanine, totals 14 residues. Only the CDR3 DNA stays, 42 bases, in frame from base 1. From a lookup of the germline V gene (reference sequence), CDR1 and CDR2 are LNHDA and SQIVND. V loses 1 base of germline sequence and J loses 3 bases, and the interval between the two ends is 10 bases. Summary of the overall study and its limitations: A significant rise in spike-specific TCR breadth and depth was observed after two AZD1222 doses relative to day 0 and relative to MenACWY recipients. Epitopes outside the regions mutated in the B.1.351 and B.1.1.7 variants were reportedly recognized by nearly half of the unique spike-specific TCRs. Participants were mostly white British and included more females than males, and it was suggested by the authors that clonal diversity may have been underestimated. The 56-69-year group was small, and its depth increase did not reach significance, likely because of low power. CD4 TCRs associated with the vaccine covered the entire spike protein, and the dominant responses were in regions 160-218 and 743-854. Because no samples from the day 14 peak response were available, repertoires could be characterized only after the peak T cell response. Conclusions about previously exposed vaccinees are limited because only five to seven AZD1222 recipients were SARS-CoV-2 seropositive at baseline.

The CDR3 regions of human TCRbeta chains were analyzed by immunosequencing. The original methods were these. Repertoire TCRs were checked for matches against a reference library of SARS-CoV-2-specific TCRs that had been generated using the MIRA antigen-specificity platform. Breadth was defined as the fraction of unique TCRs that were SARS-CoV-2-associated, and depth was defined as the fraction of total T cells that were SARS-CoV-2-associated. Using the MIRA data, each spike-specific TCR was assigned both to the spike region to which the TCR was reactive and to a CD4 or CD8 class. Log10-transformed breadth and depth values were compared by one-way ANOVA with Sidak's multiple comparisons tests. As stored in TCRdb, this immuneACCESS dataset retains in-frame rearrangements with V and J assigned. A fraction of the clones does not appear; measured against another copy, unresolved V genes explain less than half of the discrepancy, and the remainder lacks a known reason. V and J calls and clone size are copied from that table; D and trimming were computed from the DNA. The sample contains about 96,000 clones, about 90% of them found a single time. Jointly, the top ten make up about 25% of the sample.

On this clone itself: Its antigen is currently not known. Base qualities were left out, and no much larger clone turns up one base away.

The clonotype originates from an adult in good health. Recombination joined TRBV19 with TRBJ2-7; matching of 6 bases hints at TRBD2 as the D gene. The sequencing used peripheral blood, collected on day 0 of AZD1222 vaccination. The nucleotide sequence is given as TGTGCCAGTAGTATAGGCCCGCGGGACTACGAGCAGTACTTC. This gives the protein CASSIGPRDYEQYF.